The 15 T cell receptor beta chains presented below share a single source sample, sequenced in a study of technical replicates of blood from a handful of donors. Produced via immunoSEQ multiplex PCR; TCRdb's table is partial and in-frame only. Of about 59,000 clones listed, around 85% are singletons. The sample consisted of PBMCs. These receptors all stem from a human donor in good health. Some clones in this sample may be carry-over from other donors' samples.

The V gene is TRBV7-3, the J gene TRBJ1-6, with D perhaps matching TRBD1 (5 bases). V was trimmed by 6 bases and J by 9 bases, leaving 9 bases between them. Per germline, CDR1 SGHTA and CDR2 FQGTGA. This CDR3 has 12 amino acids. The CDR3 protein is CASSSGPSPLHF. The CDR3 DNA reads as TGTGCCAGCAGTTCAGGGCCTTCACCCCTCCACTTT. Together with reference TRBV7-3 and TRBJ1-6, the CDR3 gives the full variable domain: GAGVSQTPSNKVTEKGKYVELRCDPISGHTALYWYRQSLGQGPEFLIYFQGTGAADDSGLPNDRFFAVRPEGSVSTLKIQRTERGDSAVYLCASSSGPSPLHFGNGTRLTVT.

The V gene is TRBV6-5, the J gene TRBJ2-7, with a possible D match to TRBD2 (5 bases). Per germline, CDR1 MNHEY and CDR2 SVGAGI. The CDR3 runs to 14 residues. V dropped 10 bases and J dropped 6 bases, with 22 bases sitting between them. The CDR3 DNA is TGTGCCACCTTTCGAACCGGGGTGAATGCCGAGCAGTACTTC. Its protein is CATFRTGVNAEQYF.

The rearrangement links TRBV4-1 to TRBJ2-5; 8 bases map to TRBD2. CDR3 length: 16 residues. The germline CDR1 and CDR2 sequences are MGHRA and YSYEKL. Trimming removed 4 bases from V and 6 bases from J; junction bases left unmatched: 13. This chain's CDR3 is CASSPNPGGKGQTQYF. CDR3 sequence (DNA): TGCGCCAGCAGCCCAAACCCGGGAGGGAAGGGGCAGACCCAGTACTTC.

The J gene is TRBJ1-3, the V gene TRBV4-3, with 7 bases that match TRBD1. Unmatched junction bases numbered 6, after V lost 3 bases and J lost 4 bases. Germline lookup yields CDR1 LGHNA and CDR2 YSLEER. The CDR3 spans 15 residues. The CDR3 loop reads CASSQETGVGNTIYF. The CDR3 DNA reads TGCGCCAGCAGCCAGGAAACAGGGGTCGGAAACACCATATATTTT.

The chain carries TRBV6-5 and TRBJ1-2; 9 nucleotides align to TRBD1. The germline gives CDR1 MNHEY, CDR2 SVGAGI. There are 15 residues in the CDR3. V shed 2 bases and J 8 bases; nucleotides not matched to a gene: 9. CDR3 DNA: TGTGCCAGCAGTTACGAGATTGGGACAGGGAGCGGCTACACCTTC. Translation: CASSYEIGTGSGYTF.

The rearrangement uses TRBV2 and TRBJ1-1, with 8 bases matching TRBD1. Germline assignment: CDR1 SNHLY and CDR2 FYNNEI. With V trimmed by 6 bases and J by 3 bases, 6 bases remained unmatched. This CDR3 is 14 amino acids long. In DNA form, the CDR3 reads TGTGCCAGCAGCTTGACAGGGGTAGACACTGAAGCTTTCTTT. Translated: CASSLTGVDTEAFF.

This sequence joins TRBV12-5 and TRBJ2-1; the D gene is possibly TRBD1 (5 bases). V lost 3 bases and J 8 bases, leaving 17 bases between the germline ends. The CDR3 runs to 15 residues. CDR1 is LGHNT, CDR2 FRNRAP, per germline. The CDR3 sequence: CASGFPNQGRYEQFF. As DNA, the CDR3 is TGTGCTAGTGGTTTCCCAAACCAGGGTAGGTATGAGCAGTTCTTC.

The chain joins TRBV5-4 to TRBJ2-5; 12 bases agree with TRBD1. The CDR3 is made up of 17 amino acids. V lost 0 bases, J lost 1 base, and 4 bases stayed unmatched. The germline CDR1 and CDR2 sequences are SGHNT and YYREEE (reference sequence). The CDR3 protein is CASSLAGTGGPQETQYF. The CDR3 region has the DNA TGTGCCAGCAGCTTGGCTGGGACAGGGGGCCCCCAAGAGACCCAGTACTTC.

This rearrangement joins TRBV4-1 to TRBJ1-1; a weak D match, TRBD1 (6 bases). The germline V and J ends were trimmed by 6 bases and 10 bases, with 12 bases remaining between them. CDR1 and CDR2 (germline): MGHRA, YSYEKL. The CDR3 covers 11 residues. CDR3 region: CASSYGQIAFF. In DNA form, the CDR3 reads TGCGCCAGCAGTTACGGACAGATAGCTTTCTTT.

The genes are TRBV27 and TRBJ2-1, with no clear D. CDR1 MNHEY and CDR2 SMNVEV come from the germline V gene (reference sequence). The CDR3 has 14 residues. Between the trimmed V and J ends, which lost 4 bases and 0 bases, there was a span of 7 bases. The CDR3 protein is CASSSLASYNEQFF. In nucleotides, the CDR3 is TGTGCCAGCAGTTCCCTGGCCTCCTACAATGAGCAGTTCTTC.

The V call is TRBV4-3, the J call TRBJ2-7, with D perhaps matching TRBD1 (5 bases). This CDR3 contains 14 residues. Trimming left V 1 base short and J 2 bases short, with 9 bases between. CDR1 is LGHNA, CDR2 YSLEER, per germline. The CDR3 sequence is CASSQATVTYEQYF. CDR3 nucleotide sequence: TGCGCCAGCAGCCAAGCGACAGTTACCTACGAGCAGTACTTC.

The chain employs TRBV6-1 and TRBJ2-3; D gene unclear. CDR1 is MNHNS and CDR2 is SASEGT in the germline V gene. The ends were cut back, 2 bases at V and 3 bases at J, with 6 bases in the middle. The CDR3 consists of 13 residues. The CDR3 is CASSEILTDTQYF. CDR3 coding DNA: TGTGCCAGCAGTGAAATCCTGACAGATACGCAGTATTTT.

This chain uses TRBV6-1 with TRBJ1-5, with TRBD1 matching over 7 bases. Germline assignment: CDR1 MNHNS and CDR2 SASEGT. This CDR3 comprises 18 residues. The junction had 15 bases not matched to a gene; V was cut back by 1 base and J by 6 bases. DNA for the CDR3: TGTGCCAGCAGTGAAGGGTTTGGGGGACAGTGGTTCAGTCAGCCCCAGCATTTT. It codes for CASSEGFGGQWFSQPQHF.

The chain uses TRBV19 and TRBJ2-1; 9 bases are shared with TRBD2. Germline CDR1 is LNHDA and CDR2 is SQIVND (reference sequence). The trim removed 7 bases at V and 1 base at J, leaving 2 bases unmatched. The CDR3 consists of 14 residues. As DNA, the CDR3 is TGTGCCAGTACGGCGGGAGGGTCCTACAATGAGCAGTTCTTC. This translates into CASTAGGSYNEQFF.

To note about this clone: Other DNA sequences from this sample encode an identical CDR3 as well. The chain links TRBV7-2 to TRBJ2-7; the D is unclear. V was trimmed by 1 base and J by 2 bases, leaving 6 bases between them. This CDR3 has 13 residues. Germline assignment: CDR1 SGHTA and CDR2 FQGNSA. The CDR3 DNA is TGTGCCAGCAGCTTAGTCCAGGCCTACGAGCAGTACTTC. Translated: CASSLVQAYEQYF.